This passage covers 10 T cell receptor beta chains from one sample sequenced in a study of blood T cell repertoires in COVID-19. This table comes from immunoSEQ multiplex PCR, and its TCRdb copy is limited to in-frame clones, with some not included. The data contain about 67,000 clones, roughly 87% of them singletons. The sequenced material came from peripheral blood. These receptors all come from an elderly woman with acute or convalescent COVID-19.

This clone came up a few times. The chain recombines TRBV7-2 with TRBJ1-5; D not resolved. CDR1 is SGHTA, CDR2 FQGNSA, per germline. The CDR3 length is 13 residues. The V end was cut by 5 bases, the J end by 5 bases, with 10 bases between. CDR3 amino acids: CASSADGDQPQHF. CDR3 nucleotides: TGTGCCAGCAGCGCTGATGGAGATCAGCCCCAGCATTTT.

This chain joins TRBV2 and TRBJ1-1, with D maybe TRBD1 (5 bases). The CDR3 has 15 amino acids. Trimming removed 2 bases at V and 1 base at J, with 11 bases between. Germline CDR1 and CDR2: SNHLY and FYNNEI. CDR3 loop: CASSESGVWNTEAFF. Here the CDR3 DNA reads TGTGCCAGCAGTGAATCGGGGGTGTGGAACACTGAAGCTTTCTTT.

V gene TRBV5-4 combines with J gene TRBJ1-1, with 10 positions matching TRBD1. The V and J ends lost 5 bases and 7 bases, in that order; junction bases with no gene match: 14. This CDR3 is built from 16 residues. Germline V gene data show CDR1 as SGHNT and CDR2 as YYREEE (reference sequence). CDR3 sequence (DNA): TGTGCCAGCAGTCCCGGCAGACAGGGGGCTCGCCTTGAAGCTTTCTTT. It specifies CASSPGRQGARLEAFF. Full variable domain (outside the CDR3, taken from reference TRBV5-4 and TRBJ1-1): ETGVTQSPTHLIKTRGQQVTLRCSSQSGHNTVSWYQQALGQGPQFIFQYYREEENGRGNFPPRFSGLQFPNYSSELNVNALELDDSALYLCASSPGRQGARLEAFFGQGTRLTVV.

This chain links TRBV5-1 with TRBJ2-3; unclear D gene. Trimming removed 2 bases from V and 4 bases from J, with 8 bases in between. Germline V gives CDR1 SGHRS, CDR2 YFSETQ. The CDR3 has 13 residues. This chain's CDR3 is CASSLYEADTQYF. DNA of the CDR3: TGCGCCAGCAGCTTATATGAGGCAGATACGCAGTATTTT.

The chain recombines TRBV5-1 with TRBJ1-2; 7 bases map to TRBD1. This CDR3 has 13 residues. Germline CDR1 is SGHRS and CDR2 is YFSETQ. V dropped 5 bases and J dropped 2; count of bases not matched to a gene: 3. The CDR3 DNA follows: TGCGCCAGCAGACAGGGACAGAACTATGGCTACACCTTC. This codes for CASRQGQNYGYTF.

The V call is TRBV30, the J call TRBJ2-5; 10 positions match TRBD2. Trimming removed 3 bases from V and 4 bases from J; junction bases left unmatched: 5. CDR3 length: 14 residues. Per the germline V gene, CDR1 is GTSNPN and CDR2 is SVGIG (reference sequence). The CDR3 region has the DNA TGTGCCTGGAGGCTAGCGGGAGCGTTAGAGACCCAGTACTTC. Protein product: CAWRLAGALETQYF.

The rearrangement links TRBV27 to TRBJ2-5, with 11 bases lining up with TRBD2. Germline CDR1 and CDR2: MNHEY and SMNVEV (reference sequence). V shed 11 bases and J 2 bases; nucleotides not matched to a gene: 16. The CDR3 is 17 residues long. The CDR3 nucleotides read TGTGCCCCAGCGTCGGTTAGCGGGAGGGAGGGGCAAGAGACCCAGTACTTC. This encodes CAPASVSGREGQETQYF.

This chain connects TRBV5-1 to TRBJ2-1; TRBD1 might be the D (5 bases). Germline loops: CDR1 SGHRS, CDR2 YFSETQ. Deletions cut 2 bases from V and 10 bases from J, with 10 bases between. The CDR3 is made up of 12 amino acids. The CDR3 DNA reads TGCGCCAGCAGCTTCCCGAAGGGGGAGCAGTTCTTC. This gives the protein CASSFPKGEQFF.

This chain connects TRBV2 to TRBJ1-4, with unresolved D. Germline assignment: CDR1 SNHLY and CDR2 FYNNEI. Trimming removed 7 bases from V and 5 bases from J, with 17 bases in between. The CDR3 is 15 amino acids. Here the CDR3 DNA reads TGTGCCAGCAAAGGGAGTCGAGGGCAGAATGAAAAACTGTTTTTT. Its protein is CASKGSRGQNEKLFF.

CDR3 loop: CASSLGLAQEQYF. CDR3 in DNA: TGTGCCAGCAGCTTAGGACTAGCCCAGGAGCAGTACTTC. The chain combines TRBV7-2 with TRBJ2-7; 7 bases map to TRBD2. Per germline, CDR1 SGHTA and CDR2 FQGNSA. With V trimmed by 1 base and J by 7 bases, 4 bases remained unmatched. The CDR3 runs to 13 residues.